The rows below give T cell receptor beta chains drawn from one sample of a study of cytomegalovirus exposure and HLA in healthy donors. Method: immunoSEQ multiplex PCR; TCRdb's copy keeps in-frame clones and lacks some. The sample lists 95,000 to 100,000 clones, 75% to 90% occurring once. Sequencing was performed on PBMCs. Receptors originate from a man aged 25-40 years in good health and CMV-seronegative. CDR3s include the opening cysteine and the closing phenylalanine or tryptophan. The D gene is left open where the match is weak.

V,D,length,CDR3
TRBV7-3,NA,18,CASSLRHGSQPGTGELFF
TRBV6-1,TRBD1,12,CASSLGTGPAFF
TRBV9,TRBD1,15,CASSPGGWVGETQYF
TRBV9,TRBD2,16,CASSVGSGRGEETQYF
TRBV10-3,TRBD2,22,CAISESLKLTSGSSPLSYEQYF
TRBV7-9,NA,14,CASSPRSDSYEQYF
TRBV4-1,TRBD1,19,CASSQDLFVGTGNTGELFF
TRBV5-1,TRBD1,14,CASSLGQGIYGYTF
TRBV7-2,NA,17,CASSSWGGLTAANTIYF
TRBV9,TRBD1,14,CASSVDRGNYGYTF
TRBV5-4,TRBD1,12,CASSLYRGPQHF
TRBV18,TRBD1,14,CASSPRDSKSEQFF
TRBV7-3,NA,13,CASSGVTGGEAFF
TRBV21-1,NA,17,CASSKETGYWCTDTQYF
TRBV4-1,TRBD1,17,CASSRAAGTGTNYEQYF
TRBV5-1,NA,11,CASTLEETQYF
TRBV5-5,TRBD2,16,CASSLVGRGWANVLTF
TRBV11-2,TRBD2,17,CASSDRHSGKSSYEQYF
TRBV18,TRBD1,16,CASSPVMDRANEKLFF
TRBV27,TRBD1,17,CASSLVSSGTGGQFQYF
TRBV7-3,TRBD2,15,CASSSQRGGLNEQFF
TRBV6-5,NA,16,CASSWTKEDPNYEQYF
TRBV6-5,NA,14,CASTAGQGGYEQYF
TRBV27,TRBD1,13,CASSIKGAGGYTF
TRBV27,TRBD2,17,CASSLPSGGTSQETQYF
TRBV28,TRBD2,15,CASSPLAGGTDTQYF
TRBV28,NA,12,CASSKSQETQYF
TRBV6-4,NA,13,CASSPGAGDTQYF
TRBV9,TRBD2,17,CASSVWASGMNTGELFF
TRBV14,TRBD1,18,CASSHLTRDRPGGTEAFF
TRBV4-1,NA,14,CASSQSGVSYEQYF
TRBV6-1,TRBD1,18,CASSAPYRGKFLNTEAFF
TRBV30,NA,11,CAWSVSGTLFF
TRBV6-5,NA,13,CASSYAGDYGYTF
TRBV2,TRBD2,15,CASSVAGGSTDTQYF
TRBV5-1,NA,17,CASWGGDDSSYNSPLHF
TRBV27,NA,12,CASSKAANEQFF
TRBV7-3,TRBD1,13,CASSFDRGNEQFF
TRBV5-1,TRBD1,14,CASSRAQGEDGYTF
TRBV5-4,NA,15,CASSFGQGRAEKLFF
TRBV30,NA,13,CAWSWIADNEQFF
TRBV2,NA,12,CASRFQGSEQFF
TRBV21-1,NA,14,CASSTRDRDEKLFF
TRBV4-1,TRBD1,15,CASSQVDREADGYTF
TRBV4-1,TRBD1,15,CASSKKGDSSYGYTF
TRBV7-6,TRBD1,13,CASSSAGGYEQYF
TRBV7-2,TRBD1,16,CASSSGRTGQRAGYTF
TRBV27,TRBD2,21,CASSLTPTGGRLAGDSDEQYF
TRBV9,NA,14,CASSLRDTIYGYTF
TRBV7-9,NA,14,CASSFSLSGNTIYF
TRBV7-8,TRBD1,16,CASSIPAGTGGTEAFF
TRBV9,TRBD1,16,CASSPWTGGAPNEQFF
TRBV4-1,NA,15,CASSRRPSSGNTIYF
TRBV9,NA,15,CASSVWGRGPDTQYF
TRBV11-3,TRBD2,15,CASSATSGGYGELFF
TRBV13,TRBD1,14,CASSSYRGADTQYF
TRBV2,TRBD1,13,CAEWDRVSETQYF
TRBV9,NA,15,CASTLGGGGGDEQFF
TRBV7-8,TRBD1,14,CASSEYRGLDEQFF
TRBV9,TRBD2,15,CASSAGTSGNNEQFF